The sequence of this TCR beta chain was determined in a study of beta chain features in type 1 diabetes. In germline, CDR1 is SNHLY, CDR2 FYNNEI. The CDR3 is 13 residues long. V shed 3 bases and J shed 5 bases, with 8 bases lying between them. Markers CD45RO/CCR7/CD25/CD127/CD95/CD27 served to sort CD4+ naive, central memory, regulatory and stem cell-like memory cells. Purity exceeding 98% was reached by all sorted populations. The authors reverse transcribed all of the isolated RNA, so sequencing captured expressed TCRB transcripts. This table comes from immunoSEQ multiplex PCR, and its TCRdb copy is limited to in-frame clones, with some not included. Among around 500,000 clones listed, about 29% were seen once. The table lists this clone with a few counts.

The TCR originated in a man in his late teens or twenties in good health. The sequenced sample consisted of naive CD4+ T cells from blood. This chain connects TRBV2 to TRBJ2-1; D uncertain. This CDR3 reads CASSDGGDNEQFF. CDR3 coding DNA: TGTGCCAGCAGTGATGGCGGTGACAATGAGCAGTTCTTC.